Following are 24 T cell receptor beta chains from one sample sequenced in a study of PD-1 blockade in classical Hodgkin lymphoma (dated by TCRdb to the early 2020s). What this sample's time point label stands for: cycle 4 day 1 (C4D1), after six to seven weeks of nivolumab. Every trial patient had relapsed following autologous stem cell transplantation, and prior brentuximab vedotin exposure was what differed among cohorts A, B and C. CD4+ T cells were purified from thawed PBMCs by magnetic negative selection with a Miltenyi CD4+ T cell isolation kit. Receptor libraries were prepared by the immunoSEQ multiplex PCR assay. TCRdb obtained this table from immuneACCESS and retained in-frame rearrangements with V and J assigned. These tables miss some clones; where compared with another copy, unresolved V genes account for less than half of the shortfall, and the remainder is unexplained. The sample profile shows fewer than 20,000 clones; just under 80% of them were found once. Jointly, the top ten make up around 2% of the sample.

The sample here was CD4+ T cells from blood, taken before the fourth cycle of nivolumab. These receptors originate from a human donor with classical Hodgkin lymphoma.

The CDR3, as DNA: TGTGCCATCAGCCCGACAGGGTTCCACACAGATACGCAGTATTTT. Encoded protein: CAISPTGFHTDTQYF. The rearrangement joins TRBV10-3 to TRBJ2-3; 7 bases agree with TRBD1. CDR1 and CDR2 from the germline V gene are ENHRY and SYGVKD. J was trimmed by 2 bases and V by 6 bases; bases with no gene match: 8. This CDR3 has 15 amino acids.

This clone was picked up a small number of times. This chain uses TRBV18 with TRBJ1-1, with D uncertain. Germline V gene data show CDR1 as KGHSH and CDR2 as LQKENI. CDR3 size: 18 residues. Deletions cut 2 bases from V and 1 base from J, with 20 bases between. The CDR3 loop reads CASSPGVLAVEGNTEAFF. CDR3 nucleotide sequence: TGTGCCAGCTCACCAGGCGTGTTGGCAGTTGAGGGGAACACTGAAGCTTTCTTT.

This chain uses TRBV6-6 with TRBJ2-7, with 9 bases aligning to TRBD2. This CDR3 contains 15 residues. Germline-derived CDR1 and CDR2 are MNHNY and SVGAGI (reference sequence). V gave up 6 bases and J gave up 0 bases; unmatched junction bases: 6. The CDR3 DNA reads as TGTGCCAGCAGAGACCTAGCGGGAAACTCCTACGAGCAGTACTTC. Amino acid sequence: CASRDLAGNSYEQYF.

A few counts support this clone. The V gene is TRBV27, the J gene TRBJ2-7, with D tentatively TRBD1 or TRBD2 (5 bases each). This CDR3 comprises 15 residues. The germline gives CDR1 MNHEY, CDR2 SMNVEV (reference sequence). V gave up 4 bases and J gave up 4 bases, with 17 bases separating them. The CDR3 here is CASSSQGVGVYEQYF. The CDR3 bases are TGTGCCAGCAGTTCACAAGGGGTGGGGGTTTACGAGCAGTACTTC.

This rearrangement joins TRBV27 to TRBJ1-5, with a possible D match to TRBD1 (6 bases). Germline CDR1 is MNHEY and CDR2 is SMNVEV (reference sequence). V gave up 5 bases and J gave up 4 bases, with 12 bases separating them. CDR3 length equals 14 residues. CDR3 amino acids: CASSPLGGNQPQHF. CDR3 bases: TGTGCCAGCAGTCCTTTAGGGGGGAATCAGCCCCAGCATTTT.

The genes are TRBV27 and TRBJ2-2; 10 bases line up with TRBD2. CDR1 and CDR2 (germline): MNHEY, SMNVEV (reference sequence). V lost 5 bases to trimming and J lost 6 bases; unmatched junction nucleotides: 12. The length of the CDR3 is 17 residues. CDR3 sequence reads: CASSLVESGRAPGELFF. In nucleotides, the CDR3 is TGTGCCAGCAGTCTGGTGGAGAGCGGGAGGGCCCCCGGGGAGCTGTTTTTT.

This clone was picked up one time. The V call is TRBV5-4, the J call TRBJ2-5; either TRBD1 or TRBD2 may fit D (5 bases each). The V and J ends lost 3 bases and 5 bases respectively, with 26 bases between them. The CDR3 spans 18 residues. From germline, CDR1 is SGHNT and CDR2 YYREEE (reference sequence). The CDR3 bases are TGTGCCAGCAGCTCGGGACGTCTTACTGGGGCCAAAAGGGAGACCCAGTACTTC. The encoded protein is CASSSGRLTGAKRETQYF.

The rearrangement uses TRBV7-6 and TRBJ2-5; no firm D call. The end of the DNA is better explained by TRBJ2-7, so the J call may be wrong. The CDR3 has 15 amino acids. Germline assignment: CDR1 SGHVS and CDR2 FNYEAQ. The CDR3 DNA is TGTGCCAGCAGCCCCTCGGCGACCGTTTACTACGAGCAGTACTTC. It yields the protein CASSPSATVYYEQYF.

The chain recombines TRBV9 with TRBJ2-2, with 10 bases fitting TRBD1. CDR3 length: 15 amino acids. Germline V lookup: CDR1 SGDLS, CDR2 YYNGEE. V gave up 3 bases and J gave up 5 bases; unmatched junction bases: 4. The CDR3 DNA follows: TGTGCCAGCAGCGGGACAGGGGGAAGAACCGGGGAGCTGTTTTTT. Translating it yields CASSGTGGRTGELFF.

The rearrangement uses TRBV5-1 and TRBJ2-3; no clear D gene. The length of the CDR3 is 14 residues. Deletions cut 0 bases from V and 3 bases from J, with 8 bases between. CDR1 SGHRS and CDR2 YFSETQ come from the germline V gene. The CDR3 loop is CASSLGASTDTQYF. In nucleotides, the CDR3 is TGCGCCAGCAGCTTGGGCGCTAGTACAGATACGCAGTATTTT.

This rearrangement joins TRBV6-6 to TRBJ1-1, with no clear D. CDR3 length: 15 amino acids. CDR1 is MNHNY, CDR2 SVGAGI, per germline (reference sequence). Trimming pared 0 bases from V and 0 bases from J, leaving 8 bases between. Written as DNA, the CDR3 is TGTGCCAGCAGTTACTCGGCCAGGCTGAACACTGAAGCTTTCTTT. Amino acid sequence: CASSYSARLNTEAFF.

The rearrangement links TRBV13 to TRBJ1-3, with a weak D call TRBD1 (5 bases). This CDR3 is 14 amino acids long. Trimming removed 1 base at V and 4 bases at J, with 8 bases between. Germline CDR1 PRHDT, CDR2 FYEKMQ (reference sequence). The DNA of the CDR3 is TGTGCCAGCAGCTTAGAGGCAGGGGGAAACACCATATATTTT. Protein sequence: CASSLEAGGNTIYF.

The chain has TRBV25-1 and TRBJ2-1, with D possibly TRBD2 on 6 matching bases. The V gene's germline CDR1 is MGHDK and CDR2 SYGVNS. CDR3 size: 14 residues. Trimming took off 1 base at V and 5 bases at J, with 9 bases between the two ends. The CDR3 bases are TGTGCCAGCAGTGAATCGGGAGAGAACAATGAGCAGTTCTTC. It yields the protein CASSESGENNEQFF.

This clone was observed a single time. V gene TRBV5-8 combines with J gene TRBJ2-1; 8 bases map to TRBD2. After removal of 7 bases from V and 0 bases from J, the junction contained 3 bases not matched to a gene. This CDR3 is built from 14 residues. CDR1 is SGHTS and CDR2 is YDEGEE in the germline V gene. The CDR3 DNA reads TGTGCCAGCTTAGCGGGACCCTCCTACAATGAGCAGTTCTTC. The encoded protein is CASLAGPSYNEQFF.

The V and J genes are TRBV10-2 and TRBJ1-5, with D possibly matching TRBD1 (5 bases). This CDR3 is built from 13 residues. Germline V gene lookup returns CDR1 WSHSY and CDR2 SAAADI. V lost 7 bases and J 5 bases, leaving 12 bases between the germline ends. The DNA for the CDR3 is TGCGCCAGCACCCGACAGCGGGATCAGCCCCAGCATTTT. It codes for CASTRQRDQPQHF.

By sample share, this clone is medium-sized. V and J are TRBV19 and TRBJ1-5, with 9 bases lining up with TRBD1. With 2 bases clipped from V and 6 bases from J, the junction kept 2 bases outside the gene matches. The CDR3 totals 14 residues. Per germline, CDR1 LNHDA and CDR2 SQIVND (reference sequence). CDR3 region: CASSIRTGAQPQHF. In nucleotides, the CDR3 is TGTGCCAGTAGTATAAGGACAGGGGCTCAGCCCCAGCATTTT.

The genes are TRBV18 and TRBJ2-1; the D gene is possibly TRBD2 (6 bases). Trimming removed 0 bases at V and 7 bases at J, with 10 bases between. CDR3 size: 14 residues. The germline V gene has CDR1 KGHSH and CDR2 LQKENI. CDR3 sequence (DNA): TGTGCCAGCTCACCACCGCAGACTAGAAATGAGCAGTTCTTC. Its protein product is CASSPPQTRNEQFF.

The chain employs TRBV7-9 and TRBJ2-5; the D gene could be TRBD1 or TRBD2 (5 bases each). The CDR3 length is 16 residues. With 3 bases removed from V and 4 bases from J, the gap between germline ends came to 18 bases. Germline lookup yields CDR1 SEHNR and CDR2 FQNEAQ (reference sequence). The CDR3 DNA sequence: TGTGCCAGCAGCTTCGCCGGGGCCGGAGGTCGAGAGACCCAGTACTTC. It is translated as CASSFAGAGGRETQYF.

The chain recombines TRBV27 with TRBJ1-2, with D possibly matching TRBD1 (6 bases). V lost 6 bases and J 1 base, leaving 18 bases between the germline ends. The germline V gene encodes CDR1 MNHEY and CDR2 SMNVEV (reference sequence). The CDR3 sequence is 16 residues long. The CDR3 nucleotides are TGTGCCAGCAGCTCCGCCTCGGGACAAGTTAACTATGGCTACACCTTC. It codes for CASSSASGQVNYGYTF.

V gene TRBV28 combines with J gene TRBJ2-2; D may match TRBD1 or TRBD2 (6 bases each). Germline CDR1 is MDHEN and CDR2 is SYDVKM. Trimming stripped 3 bases from V and 1 base from J, with 9 bases between. The CDR3 has 15 residues. CDR3 bases: TGTGCCAGCAGTTTGGGGGGCCTGAACACCGGGGAGCTGTTTTTT. This encodes CASSLGGLNTGELFF.

The chain carries TRBV10-3 and TRBJ1-6; no reliable D call. From germline, CDR1 is ENHRY and CDR2 SYGVKD. The CDR3 has 14 residues. V lost 3 bases and J 10 bases, leaving 13 bases between the germline ends. For the CDR3, the DNA is TGTGCCATCAGTGATTCATTTGGGCAGTCACCCCTCCACTTT. As protein: CAISDSFGQSPLHF.

The chain uses TRBV18 and TRBJ2-2; 10 nucleotides match TRBD1. The length of the CDR3 is 18 residues. Germline V gene sequence: CDR1 KGHSH, CDR2 LQKENI. V was clipped by 0 bases and J by 1 base; unmatched bases: 5. The CDR3: CASSPPKGQGWNTGELFF. The CDR3 nucleotides are TGTGCCAGCTCACCACCGAAGGGACAGGGGTGGAACACCGGGGAGCTGTTTTTT.

This clone came up once. The rearrangement joins TRBV5-4 to TRBJ2-3; 7 nucleotides line up with TRBD2. Losses at the gene ends were 4 bases for V and 1 base for J; bases not matched to a gene: 9. CDR3 length equals 16 residues. Looked up from germline, CDR1 is SGHNT and CDR2 is YYREEE (reference sequence). The CDR3 DNA is TGTGCCAGCAGCGAGACGGGGGGTTCAGGCACAGATACGCAGTATTTT. This translates into CASSETGGSGTDTQYF.

The chain uses TRBV14 and TRBJ2-5, with 14 bases lining up with TRBD2. CDR3 length: 18 residues. Losses at the gene ends were 1 base for V and 5 bases for J; bases not matched to a gene: 9. Germline-derived CDR1 and CDR2 are SGHDN and FVKESK. As DNA, the CDR3 is TGTGCCAGCAGCCAAGGAGGGACTAGCGGGAGTAGGGGTGAGACCCAGTACTTC. Its translation: CASSQGGTSGSRGETQYF.